A single T cell receptor beta chain is shown here with its context. The source of the sample is a study of blood T cell repertoires in COVID-19. Across the study: In each case, the material was cDNA or gDNA derived from T cells, B-cell-depleted T cells, or PBMCs.

Authors' data handling: Amplification from reference gene primers served as the basis for estimated nucleated cell counts. The assay was immunoSEQ multiplex PCR, and TCRdb's table has in-frame clones only and misses some. V, J and clone size are taken as reported in that table, and D and trimming were inferred from the DNA itself. In the table there are some 350,000 clones, roughly nine tenths of which are singletons. Either two negative PCRs, clearance, or symptom resolution qualified Cohort 3 donors as recovered. The germline CDR1 and CDR2 sequences are SGHRS and YFSETQ. The V gene end was trimmed by 3 bases and the J gene end by 0 bases; junction bases not matched to a gene: 6. The CDR3 is made up of 15 amino acids.

The rearrangement uses TRBV5-1 and TRBJ2-7; 7 bases match TRBD2. The clonotype comes from a man younger than 35 who had recovered from COVID-19. The specimen sequenced was PBMCs or T cells enriched from blood (not recorded which). CDR3 bases: TGCGCCAGCAGCTCATCTAGCGGAAGCTCCTACGAGCAGTACTTC. This encodes CASSSSSGSSYEQYF. The complete variable domain, with remaining parts taken from reference TRBV5-1 and TRBJ2-7, reads KAGVTQTPRYLIKTRGQQVTLSCSPISGHRSVSWYQQTPGQGLQFLFEYFSETQRNKGNFPGRFSGRQFSNSRSEMNVSTLELGDSALYLCASSSSSGSSYEQYFGPGTRLTVT.